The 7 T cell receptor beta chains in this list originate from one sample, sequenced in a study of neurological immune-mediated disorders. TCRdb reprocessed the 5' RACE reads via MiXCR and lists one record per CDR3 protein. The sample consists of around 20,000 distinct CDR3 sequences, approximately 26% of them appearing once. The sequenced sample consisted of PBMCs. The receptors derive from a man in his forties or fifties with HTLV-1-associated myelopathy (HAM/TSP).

The CDR3 nucleotides read TGCGCCAGCAGCACCTCACCGGGACTGGATAATTCACCCCTCCACTTT. This sequence encodes CASSTSPGLDNSPLHF. The J gene is TRBJ1-6, the V gene TRBV5-1, with TRBD1 as a possible D gene (5 bases). Germline assignment: CDR1 SGHRS and CDR2 YFSETQ. The CDR3 covers 16 residues. V was cut by 4 bases and J by 5 bases, with 16 bases left in between.

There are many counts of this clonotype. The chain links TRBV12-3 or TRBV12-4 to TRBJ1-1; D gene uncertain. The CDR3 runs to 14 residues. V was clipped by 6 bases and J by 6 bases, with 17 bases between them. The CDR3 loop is CASSSGPPRAEAFF. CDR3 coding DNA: TGTGCCAGCAGCTCCGGCCCCCCAAGGGCTGAAGCTTTCTTT.

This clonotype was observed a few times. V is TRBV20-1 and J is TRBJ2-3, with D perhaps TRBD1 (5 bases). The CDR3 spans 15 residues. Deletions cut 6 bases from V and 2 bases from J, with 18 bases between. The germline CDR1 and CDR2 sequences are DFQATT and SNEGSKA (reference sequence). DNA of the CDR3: TGCAGTGCCCCCACCTGGGGCGGATCCACAGATACGCAGTATTTT. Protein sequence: CSAPTWGGSTDTQYF.

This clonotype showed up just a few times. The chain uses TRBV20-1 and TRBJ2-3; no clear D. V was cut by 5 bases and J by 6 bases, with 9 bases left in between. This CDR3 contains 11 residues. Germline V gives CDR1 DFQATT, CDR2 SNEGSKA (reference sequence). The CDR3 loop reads CSALPSDTQYF. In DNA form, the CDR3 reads TGCAGTGCTCTACCCTCGGATACGCAGTATTTT.

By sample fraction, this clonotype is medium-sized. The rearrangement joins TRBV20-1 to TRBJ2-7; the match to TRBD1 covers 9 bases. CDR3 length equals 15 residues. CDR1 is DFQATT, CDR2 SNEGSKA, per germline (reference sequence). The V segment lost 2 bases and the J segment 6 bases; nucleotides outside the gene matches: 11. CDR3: CSARPSGTGTVEQYF. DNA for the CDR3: TGCAGTGCTAGACCCTCCGGGACAGGGACTGTCGAGCAGTACTTC.

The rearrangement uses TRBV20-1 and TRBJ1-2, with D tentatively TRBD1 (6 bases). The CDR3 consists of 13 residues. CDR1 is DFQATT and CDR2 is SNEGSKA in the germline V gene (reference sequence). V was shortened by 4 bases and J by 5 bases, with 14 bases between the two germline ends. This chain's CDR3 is CSATRGRGYGYTF. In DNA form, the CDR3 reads TGCAGTGCTACCCGAGGCAGGGGATATGGCTACACCTTC.

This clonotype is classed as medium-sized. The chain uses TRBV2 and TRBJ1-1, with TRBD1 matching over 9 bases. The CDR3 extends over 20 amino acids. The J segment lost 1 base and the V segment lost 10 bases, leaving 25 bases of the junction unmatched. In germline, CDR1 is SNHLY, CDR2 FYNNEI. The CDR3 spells CAIEQARDRELQEKNTEAFF. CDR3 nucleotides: TGTGCCATCGAACAAGCGAGGGACAGGGAACTTCAGGAGAAGAACACTGAAGCTTTCTTT.